Listed here are 4 T cell receptor beta chains from one sample, sequenced in a study of cytomegalovirus exposure and HLA in healthy donors. In the PCR, 60 Vbeta and 13 Jbeta primers were used. This table comes from immunoSEQ multiplex PCR, and its TCRdb copy is limited to in-frame clones, with some not included. The sample records 110,000 or so clones, 82% being singletons. Sequencing was carried out using PBMCs. Source of these receptors: a woman between 18 and 30 years old in good health and CMV-seronegative.

This rearrangement joins TRBV18 to TRBJ2-7, with 9 bases aligning to TRBD1. V lost 2 bases and J lost 7; bases outside the gene matches: 9. The germline V gene encodes CDR1 KGHSH and CDR2 LQKENI. The CDR3 loop spans 15 amino acids. The CDR3 DNA reads TGTGCCAGCTCACCATTGGTGGGACAGGGTAGAGAGCAGTACTTC. Encoded protein: CASSPLVGQGREQYF.

J is TRBJ1-4 and V is TRBV15; D might be TRBD1 (5 bases). Germline V gene lookup returns CDR1 LNHNV and CDR2 YYDKDF (reference sequence). V lost 8 bases to trimming and J lost 5 bases, with 18 bases between them. There are 15 residues in the CDR3. CDR3 bases: TGTGCCACCGCCCGGGGAGGGGAAAGAAATGAAAAACTGTTTTTT. Its translation: CATARGGERNEKLFF.

The rearrangement joins TRBV5-4 to TRBJ2-3; 9 positions match TRBD1. The CDR3 extends over 13 amino acids. From germline, CDR1 is SGHNT and CDR2 YYREEE (reference sequence). With 3 bases clipped from V and 6 bases from J, the junction kept 2 bases outside the gene matches. As DNA, the CDR3 is TGTGCCAGCAGCTGGACAGGGGTCGATACGCAGTATTTT. Translation: CASSWTGVDTQYF.

The chain joins TRBV6-1 to TRBJ2-7; TRBD1 aligns across 8 bases. The germline V gene has CDR1 MNHNS and CDR2 SASEGT. V lost 8 bases, J lost 0 bases, and 6 bases stayed unmatched. The CDR3 is 14 residues long. The CDR3 region is CASGQGGSSYEQYV. CDR3 bases: TGTGCCAGCGGACAGGGCGGAAGCTCCTACGAGCAGTACGTC.